This T cell receptor (beta chain) was observed in a study of blood T cell repertoires in COVID-19. Overall study context: From T cells, B-cell-depleted T cells, or PBMCs came the material, which was cDNA or gDNA.

Up to 2 weeks before entering the study, exposed participants had met a COVID-19 case. How the authors handled the data: From reference gene primer amplification, estimates of nucleated cell counts were derived. The table came from immunoSEQ multiplex PCR; TCRdb's copy has only in-frame clones and leaves some out. V, J and clone size reflect that table, while D and trimming were determined from the DNA. The sample consists of about 350,000 clones, 88% of them appearing once. Germline CDR1 is MGHDK and CDR2 is SYGVNS. Trimming took off 7 bases at V and 5 bases at J, with 12 bases between the two ends. The CDR3 totals 13 residues.

The rearrangement uses TRBV25-1 and TRBJ2-1; TRBD2 might be the D (5 bases). The clonotype comes from a woman between 25 and 40 years old who had been exposed to COVID-19. Sequencing input: PBMCs or T cells enriched from blood (not recorded which). The CDR3 loop is CASTSGRHNEQFF. CDR3 coding DNA: TGTGCCAGCACTTCGGGAAGGCACAATGAGCAGTTCTTC.